This is a list of T cell receptor beta chains from one sample in a study of OX40 agonist ivuxolimab in advanced cancers. Some clones are missing from TCRdb's copy, which holds only in-frame ones; the method was immunoSEQ multiplex PCR. The sample holds 80,000 to 100,000 clones, 94% seen once. The input for sequencing was CD4+ or CD8+ T cells sorted from blood, taken in a trial of the OX40 agonist ivuxolimab. The receptors were gathered from an adult with an advanced solid tumor such as melanoma, head and neck, liver or kidney cancer. Each CDR3 is given with its conserved first and last residue. A D gene is named only where the DNA matches it firmly. Rows give clone size only sometimes, using once, few, many, or a class for an expanded clone.

TRBD1	-	TRBV30	TRBJ1-5	TGTGCCTGGGGACAGGGGTTAGGGCAGCCCCAGCATTTT	CAWGQGLGQPQHF
-	once	TRBV14	TRBJ2-5	TGTGCCAGCAGCCAAAGTCACATTGGGTCGGAGACCCAGTACTTC	CASSQSHIGSETQYF
-	once	TRBV5-6	TRBJ1-1	TGTGCCAGCAGTATCGTGGGGAACACTGAAGCTTTCTTT	CASSIVGNTEAFF
TRBD1	-	TRBV5-4	TRBJ1-1	TGTGCCAGCAGCTCAGGACAGGGGGGGAACACTGAAGCTTTCTTT	CASSSGQGGNTEAFF
-	-	TRBV27	TRBJ2-7	TGTGCCAGCAGTCCAGGGGCCATGTCCTACGAGCAGTACTTC	CASSPGAMSYEQYF
TRBD1	-	TRBV27	TRBJ2-7	TGTGCCAGCAGCTCGGGACAGAGCTCCTACGAGCAGTACTTC	CASSSGQSSYEQYF
-	-	TRBV21-1	TRBJ2-5	TGTGCCAGCAGCAAAGCCCCGGGACTGCAAGAGACCCAGTACTTC	CASSKAPGLQETQYF
-	once	TRBV27	TRBJ2-1	TGTGCCAGCGGCCACAATGAGCAGTTCTTC	CASGHNEQFF
-	-	TRBV5-5	TRBJ1-4	TGTGCCAGCAGCTTGGGCAGGGGATCTAATGAAAAACTGTTTTTT	CASSLGRGSNEKLFF
TRBD2	-	TRBV19	TRBJ2-2	TGTGCCAGTAGACCACGAAGAGGACTAGCGGGGGTGACCGGGGAGCTGTTTTTT	CASRPRRGLAGVTGELFF
TRBD1	-	TRBV13	TRBJ2-2	TGTGCCAGCAGCTTTCGACAGGGCGGGGAGCTGTTTTTT	CASSFRQGGELFF
TRBD1	-	TRBV7-6	TRBJ1-2	TGTGCCAGCAGCCTAGACAGGGATTATGGCTACACCTTC	CASSLDRDYGYTF